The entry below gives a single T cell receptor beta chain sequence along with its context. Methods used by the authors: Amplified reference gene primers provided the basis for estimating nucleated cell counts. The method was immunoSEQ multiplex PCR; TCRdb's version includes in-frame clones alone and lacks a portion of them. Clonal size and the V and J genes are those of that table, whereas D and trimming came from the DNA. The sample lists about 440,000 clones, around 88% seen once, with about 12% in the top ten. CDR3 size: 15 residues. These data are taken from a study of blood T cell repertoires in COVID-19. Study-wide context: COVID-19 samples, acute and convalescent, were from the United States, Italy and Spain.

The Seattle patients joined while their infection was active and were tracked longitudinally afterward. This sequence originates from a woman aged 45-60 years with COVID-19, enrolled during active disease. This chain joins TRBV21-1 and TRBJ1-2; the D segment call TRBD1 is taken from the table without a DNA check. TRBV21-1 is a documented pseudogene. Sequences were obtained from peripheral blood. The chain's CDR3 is CASSKLTASNYGYTF. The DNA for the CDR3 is TGTGCCAGCAGCAAACTGACAGCCTCTAACTATGGCTACACCTTC.